The 10 T cell receptor beta chains below were found in one sample sequenced in a study of blood T cell repertoires in COVID-19. The table came from immunoSEQ multiplex PCR; TCRdb's copy has only in-frame clones and leaves some out. The sample holds about 70,000 clones, roughly 90% seen once. Material: peripheral blood. These receptors came from a man aged 45-60 years with acute or convalescent COVID-19.

The rearrangement links TRBV2 to TRBJ2-1; 7 positions match TRBD2. The CDR3 has 14 amino acids. Germline CDR1 SNHLY, CDR2 FYNNEI. J lost 6 bases, V lost 10 bases, and 12 bases had no gene match. The CDR3 DNA sequence: TGTGCCACCCACCTAGCGGAGCCCCCCAATGAGCAGTTCTTC. Translation: CATHLAEPPNEQFF.

This clone was picked up one time. The rearrangement joins TRBV5-1 to TRBJ2-3, with D possibly matching TRBD2 (5 bases). The CDR3 consists of 15 residues. V shed 1 base and J shed 0 bases, with 9 bases lying between them. Germline assignment: CDR1 SGHRS and CDR2 YFSETQ. The CDR3: CASSLRGSSTDTQYF. CDR3 nucleotides: TGCGCCAGCAGCTTGCGGGGATCTAGCACAGATACGCAGTATTTT.

The chain joins TRBV6-6 to TRBJ1-4, with D possibly matching TRBD1 (5 bases). V lost 5 bases and J lost 5, with 12 bases in between. Germline loops: CDR1 MNHNY, CDR2 SVGAGI (reference sequence). This CDR3 comprises 14 residues. The DNA for the CDR3 is TGTGCCAGCAGTAGAGGGACTCAGAATGAAAAACTGTTTTTT. Its translation: CASSRGTQNEKLFF.

The chain is built from TRBV3-1 (or the pseudogene TRBV3-2) and TRBJ2-5; 11 bases map to TRBD2. After removal of 6 bases from V and 3 bases from J, the junction contained 9 bases not matched to a gene. The germline V gene encodes CDR1 LGHDT and CDR2 YNNKEL (reference sequence). The CDR3 contains 16 residues. The DNA for the CDR3 is TGTGCCAGCAGGTCGACCGGGACTAGCGGAGAAGAGACCCAGTACTTC. It specifies CASRSTGTSGEETQYF.

V and J are TRBV5-1 and TRBJ2-1; a possible D gene is TRBD2 (5 bases). The germline V gene has CDR1 SGHRS and CDR2 YFSETQ. V gave up 4 bases and J gave up 3 bases, with 8 bases separating them. The length of the CDR3 is 13 residues. CDR3 sequence (DNA): TGCGCCAGCAGCCCTCGGGGCTACAATGAGCAGTTCTTC. This translates into CASSPRGYNEQFF.

J is TRBJ2-3 and V is TRBV7-2; 9 nucleotides line up with TRBD1. CDR1 and CDR2 (germline): SGHTA, FQGNSA. The CDR3 sequence is 14 residues long. V was pared by 8 bases and J by 4 bases, with 7 bases of the junction left unmatched. CDR3 loop: CASGNRGLADTQYF. In DNA form, the CDR3 reads TGTGCCAGCGGAAACAGGGGGCTCGCAGATACGCAGTATTTT.

V and J are TRBV5-1 and TRBJ2-5, with TRBD1 identical over 7 bases. Germline-derived CDR1 and CDR2 are SGHRS and YFSETQ. With V trimmed by 2 bases and J by 5 bases, 3 bases remained unmatched. This CDR3 contains 13 residues. The CDR3 spells CASSFTGVETQYF. Here the CDR3 DNA reads TGCGCCAGCAGCTTTACAGGGGTTGAGACCCAGTACTTC.

CDR3 nucleotides: TGTGCCAGCAGTACCCCCCCAGGGGGAGGCTATAATTCACCCCTCCACTTT. Protein: CASSTPPGGGYNSPLHF. The chain carries TRBV28 and TRBJ1-6, with 7 positions matching TRBD1. This CDR3 spans 17 amino acids. Germline V lookup: CDR1 MDHEN, CDR2 SYDVKM. The V segment lost 5 bases and the J segment 3 bases; nucleotides outside the gene matches: 10.

This chain joins TRBV7-8 and TRBJ2-7, with D possibly TRBD2 on 6 matching bases. The length of the CDR3 is 15 residues. The germline V gene has CDR1 SGHVS and CDR2 FQNEAQ. V dropped 4 bases and J dropped 0 bases, with 13 bases sitting between them. DNA for the CDR3: TGTGCCAGCAGCTCTCTAGCGTGGAGCTCCTACGAGCAGTACTTC. Encoded protein: CASSSLAWSSYEQYF. Based on the CDR3 plus reference TRBV7-8 and TRBJ2-7, the full variable domain is GAGVSQSPRYKVAKRGQDVALRCDPISGHVSLFWYQQALGQGPEFLTYFQNEAQLDKSGLPSDRFFAERPEGSVSTLKIQRTQQEDSAVYLCASSSLAWSSYEQYFGPGTRLTVT.

V is TRBV11-2 and J is TRBJ1-6, with 9 bases fitting TRBD1. The CDR3 runs 15 residues. From germline, CDR1 is SGHAT and CDR2 FQNNGV. Trimming took 0 bases from V and 7 from J; bases not matched to a gene: 1. The DNA for the CDR3 is TGTGCCAGCAGCTTAGAGACAGGGGGAAATTCACCCCTCCACTTT. Its protein is CASSLETGGNSPLHF.